This TCR beta chain was obtained from a study of CD8+ T cells in alopecia areata. Study at large: Twice daily, treated patients received 5 to 10 mg of oral tofacitinib.

Trimming removed 4 bases from V and 4 bases from J, with 17 bases in between. The CDR3 is made up of 15 amino acids. CDR1 is SGDLS and CDR2 is YYNGEE in the germline V gene. This clone showed up just a few times. Extracted RNA was reverse transcribed, and the resulting cDNA served as sequencing template. Libraries were prepared by immunoSEQ multiplex PCR; TCRdb keeps only in-frame clonotypes and omits some of them. The sample carries approximately 210,000 clones, around three fifths recorded once. Treatment meaning: oral pan-JAK inhibitor, 5-10 mg twice daily. The sequence derives from a human donor with alopecia areata. This chain links TRBV9 with TRBJ2-5; D may match TRBD1 or TRBD2 (5 bases each). The specimen comprised CD4+ T cells sorted from blood, sampled at week 4, from a patient treated with tofacitinib. CDR3 in amino acids: CASSPGPARGETQYF. In DNA form, the CDR3 reads TGTGCCAGCAGCCCGGGACCGGCTAGGGGAGAGACCCAGTACTTC. The variable domain in full, completed from reference TRBV9 and TRBJ2-5, reads DSGVTQTPKHLITATGQRVTLRCSPRSGDLSVYWYQQSLDQGLQFLIQYYNGEERAKGNILERFSAQQFPDLHSELNLSSLELGDSALYFCASSPGPARGETQYFGPGTRLLVL.